This is a list of T cell receptor beta chains from one sample in a study of response to subunit inactivated influenza vaccine. TCRdb processed the RT-PCR reads anew with MiXCR; each CDR3 protein has one entry. Among a few hundred thousand distinct CDR3 sequences listed, 14% were seen once. The sequenced sample was PBMCs from blood, obtained 11 to 12 days after vaccination. Receptor source: a man aged 50 or older who received an inactivated influenza vaccine. The CDR3 runs from the conserved cysteine through the conserved F or W. D genes are given only for firm matches. Not every row has a clone size; where given, it reads once, few, many or a size class.

J gene	D gene	V gene	clone size	CDR3 protein	CDR3 DNA
TRBJ1-1	.	TRBV4-3	many	CASSLGRKNTEAFF	TGCGCCAGCAGCCTCGGACGGAAAAACACTGAAGCTTTCTTT
TRBJ2-6	.	TRBV19	few	CASSIDTGLSSGANVLTF	TGTGCCAGTAGTATAGATACCGGGCTGAGCTCTGGGGCCAACGTCCTGACTTTC
TRBJ2-1	.	TRBV5-1	many	CASSPGRNYNEQFF	TGCGCCAGCAGTCCGGGACGGAACTACAATGAGCAGTTCTTC
TRBJ2-3	TRBD2	TRBV27	.	CASSLSTSGMGTDTQYF	TGTGCCAGCAGTCTCTCGACTAGCGGGATGGGTACAGATACGCAGTATTTT
TRBJ2-7	.	TRBV21-1	few	CASTKIGQGTHEQYF	TGTGCCAGCACTAAAATAGGACAGGGTACCCACGAGCAGTACTTC
TRBJ2-3	TRBD2	TRBV20-1	.	CSARGIQREGRTDTQYF	TGCAGTGCTAGAGGTATCCAGCGGGAGGGTAGAACAGATACGCAGTATTTT
TRBJ2-3	.	TRBV24-1	.	CATSVMGEADTQYF	TGTGCCACCAGTGTGATGGGGGAGGCAGATACGCAGTATTTT
TRBJ1-3	.	TRBV6-1	.	CASRTSAGAGNTIYF	TGTGCCAGCAGAACTAGTGCAGGGGCTGGAAACACCATATATTTT
TRBJ2-7	TRBD1	TRBV5-1	many	CASSDEGQFTYEQYF	TGCGCCAGCAGCGACGAGGGACAGTTCACCTACGAGCAGTACTTC
TRBJ1-1	TRBD1	TRBV6-1	.	CASRDPGQGFTEAFF	TGTGCCAGCAGGGACCCGGGACAGGGATTTACTGAAGCTTTCTTT
TRBJ1-5	.	TRBV3-1	.	CASSQVGGRQPQHF	TGTGCCAGCAGCCAAGTAGGGGGACGTCAGCCCCAGCATTTT
TRBJ2-3	.	TRBV12-5	.	CASGLSYQPDTQYF	TGTGCTAGTGGTTTAAGCTACCAGCCCGATACGCAGTATTTT
TRBJ2-5	.	TRBV20-1	.	CSARSVETQYF	TGCAGTGCGAGGTCCGTAGAGACCCAGTACTTC
TRBJ1-6	.	TRBV14	many	CASSQLAEGWPLHF	TGTGCCAGCAGCCAACTTGCCGAGGGGTGGCCCCTCCACTTT
TRBJ2-5	.	TRBV29-1	few	CSGRGPETQYF	TGCAGCGGCAGGGGTCCGGAGACCCAGTACTTC
TRBJ1-4	.	TRBV4-3	few	CASSQDSAGKGEKLFF	TGCGCCAGCAGCCAAGATTCGGCGGGTAAAGGAGAAAAACTGTTTTTT
TRBJ2-5	TRBD1	TRBV9	.	CASSVGDRGRLSEETQYF	TGTGCCAGCAGCGTAGGGGACAGGGGGCGGCTGTCGGAAGAGACCCAGTACTTC
TRBJ2-7	.	TRBV24-1	once	CATSPGASYEQYF	TGTGCCACCTCACCTGGGGCCTCCTACGAGCAGTACTTC
TRBJ2-5	.	TRBV14	.	CASSQVEGLGETQYF	TGTGCCAGCAGCCAAGTCGAGGGACTCGGAGAGACCCAGTACTTC
TRBJ2-1	.	TRBV11-2	many	CASSFSQSEPFF	TGTGCCAGCAGCTTTTCACAGTCCGAACCGTTCTTC
TRBJ2-5	.	TRBV3-1	many	CASGNSLQETQYF	TGTGCCAGCGGTAACAGTTTACAAGAGACCCAGTACTTC
TRBJ2-7	.	TRBV4-1	few	CASSQAYGDAYEQYF	TGCGCCAGCAGCCAAGCTTACGGCGACGCCTACGAGCAGTACTTC